This T cell receptor (beta chain) was observed in a study of OX40 agonist ivuxolimab in advanced cancers. Only in-frame clones appear in the TCRdb table, and some are missing; sequencing was by immunoSEQ multiplex PCR. This sample has just under 85,000 clones, with roughly 82% found just once. From germline, CDR1 is MDHEN and CDR2 SYDVKM. This CDR3 region has 12 residues. V lost 8 bases and J lost 7, with 12 bases in between. Source: CD4+ or CD8+ T cells sorted from blood, taken in a trial of the OX40 agonist ivuxolimab. The origin of this receptor is an adult with an advanced solid tumor such as melanoma, head and neck, liver or kidney cancer. This rearrangement joins TRBV28 to TRBJ1-5; D not certain. CDR3 sequence: CASEGGNQPQHF. The DNA for the CDR3 is TGTGCCAGCGAAGGAGGGAACCAGCCCCAGCATTTT.